This paragraph covers one T cell receptor (beta chain) sequence. Other DNA sequences within the sample encode an identical CDR3. This specimen belongs to a study of blood T cell repertoires in COVID-19. Study as a whole: Acute and convalescent COVID-19 samples came from the United States, Italy and Spain. T cells, B-cell-depleted T cells, or PBMCs supplied cDNA or gDNA.

Seattle's cohort entered during active infection and was followed longitudinally. V lost 8 bases and J lost 3, with 10 bases in between. CDR1 and CDR2 (germline): MNHEY, SMNVEV (reference sequence). The CDR3 has 12 amino acids. Methods used by the authors: Scientists estimated how many nucleated cells there were by amplifying reference gene primers. The data were produced by immunoSEQ multiplex PCR, yet TCRdb's version contains in-frame clones alone and is incomplete. V and J calls and clone size are given by that table; D and trimming were obtained from the DNA. In the table there are over 200,000 clones, 91% of which are singletons.

The sequenced sample consisted of peripheral blood. The receptor was isolated from a person under 35 with COVID-19, enrolled during active disease. This chain uses TRBV27 with TRBJ1-2, with unresolved D. The CDR3 DNA is TGTGCCAGCCGTACGGGAGACTATGGCTACACCTTC. It yields the protein CASRTGDYGYTF.